Only one count was recorded for the clone carrying this TCR beta chain. This specimen belongs to a study of blood T cell repertoires in COVID-19. The length of the CDR3 is 14 residues. The V gene's germline CDR1 is MNHEY and CDR2 SVGAGI. V gave up 4 bases and J gave up 7 bases; unmatched junction bases: 6. Repertoires were generated with immunoSEQ multiplex PCR, while TCRdb's copy carries only in-frame clones and drops some. The table includes under 250,000 clones, about four fifths detected once. The sample taken for sequencing was peripheral blood. This TCR was recovered from a woman aged 40 to 49 with active or convalescent COVID-19. The J gene is TRBJ1-2, the V gene TRBV6-5; TRBD1 matches 10 bases. CDR3 sequence reads: CASSLPGQGFGYTF. The DNA of the CDR3 is TGTGCCAGCAGTTTACCGGGACAGGGGTTTGGCTACACCTTC.